The TCR beta chain under discussion was sequenced for a study of T cell responses to AZD1222 COVID-19 vaccine. Study results and limitations: Spike-specific TCR breadth and depth both grew after two AZD1222 doses. In the spike-specific TCR repertoire, nearly half reportedly target unmutated variant regions.

The CDR3 covers 13 residues. Germline lookup yields CDR1 SGHNT and CDR2 YENEEA. The ends were cut back, 4 bases at V and 4 bases at J, with 8 bases in the middle. Clones were sequenced by immunoSEQ multiplex PCR, and TCRdb holds only the in-frame ones, with some missing. This table holds about 110,000 clones, more than 85% found once. As to this clone: What it binds is not known.

Here the sequenced sample was peripheral blood, taken on day 0 of AZD1222 vaccination. This chain joins TRBV11-3 and TRBJ1-3, with no clear D. The TCR sequence derives from an adult in good health. The CDR3 coding sequence is TGTGCCAGCAGCTCCGATACCGGAAACACCATATATTTT. Amino acids: CASSSDTGNTIYF.